The 18 T cell receptor beta chains listed next were all sequenced from one sample in a study of T-cell reconstitution after alpha-beta-depleted transplantation in children. As it was prepared, the TCRbeta library received unique molecular identifiers. TCRdb reprocessed the PCR reads via MiXCR and lists one record per CDR3 protein. The table lists about 980,000 distinct CDR3 sequences, about 26% of them singletons. This material consisted of PBMCs, mostly from graft donor cells, taken 360 days after TCRalphabeta/CD19-depleted stem cell transplant. These receptors all come from a boy under two years old who had a stem cell transplant for SCID, so the T cells may come from the graft donor.

The chain recombines TRBV2 with TRBJ2-1; 15 nucleotides match TRBD2. Germline V gene sequence: CDR1 SNHLY, CDR2 FYNNEI. With 6 bases clipped from V and 6 bases from J, the junction kept 6 bases outside the gene matches. The CDR3 runs to 16 residues. The CDR3 sequence: CASRPGLAGGLNEQFF. CDR3 nucleotides: TGTGCCAGCAGACCGGGACTAGCGGGGGGCCTCAATGAGCAGTTCTTC.

The rearrangement links TRBV4-1 to TRBJ2-1, with D possibly TRBD1 on 6 matching bases. Germline-derived CDR1 and CDR2 are MGHRA and YSYEKL. The CDR3 totals 16 residues. Deletions cut 0 bases from V and 10 bases from J, with 19 bases between. CDR3 loop: CASSQDGRVAGEEQFF. In DNA, the CDR3 is TGCGCCAGCAGCCAAGATGGACGGGTGGCAGGGGAGGAGCAGTTCTTC.

The chain has TRBV24-1 and TRBJ2-5; no clear D gene. V shed 3 bases and J shed 3 bases, with 1 base lying between them. CDR3 length: 11 amino acids. Germline V lookup: CDR1 KGHDR, CDR2 SFDVKD. CDR3 loop: CATSDEETQYF. The CDR3 DNA is TGTGCCACCAGTGATGAAGAGACCCAGTACTTC.

The chain links TRBV11-1 to TRBJ2-4; 8 nucleotides match TRBD1. Germline CDR1 reads SGHAT; CDR2 reads FQDESV (reference sequence). V lost 4 bases to trimming and J lost 1 base; unmatched junction nucleotides: 3. The CDR3 loop spans 15 amino acids. The CDR3 loop reads CASSYQGAAKNIQYF. CDR3 DNA sequence: TGTGCCAGCAGCTACCAGGGGGCCGCCAAAAACATTCAGTACTTC.

This sequence joins TRBV5-1 and TRBJ2-7; TRBD2 agrees at 10 bases. CDR3 length equals 15 residues. V lost 4 bases, J lost 5 bases, and 9 bases stayed unmatched. Germline CDR1 reads SGHRS; CDR2 reads YFSETQ. CDR3 DNA sequence: TGCGCCAGCAGCCGAGCGGGGGGGCTTCGTAACGAGCAGTACTTC. It codes for CASSRAGGLRNEQYF. Full variable domain (outside the CDR3, taken from reference TRBV5-1 and TRBJ2-7): KAGVTQTPRYLIKTRGQQVTLSCSPISGHRSVSWYQQTPGQGLQFLFEYFSETQRNKGNFPGRFSGRQFSNSRSEMNVSTLELGDSALYLCASSRAGGLRNEQYFGPGTRLTVT.

This clonotype was detected a few times. V is TRBV29-1 and J is TRBJ1-2, with 9 nucleotides matching TRBD1. V lost 7 bases and J lost 7; bases outside the gene matches: 10. This CDR3 has 13 amino acids. Germline CDR1 is SQVTM and CDR2 is ANQGSEA. The CDR3 protein is CSASDRGWSGYTF. The DNA of the CDR3 is TGCAGCGCCTCGGACAGGGGTTGGAGTGGCTACACCTTC.

The V call is TRBV7-2, the J call TRBJ2-3; no clear D gene. Germline assignment: CDR1 SGHTA and CDR2 FQGNSA. V dropped 2 bases and J dropped 10 bases, with 19 bases sitting between them. This CDR3 is 15 amino acids long. This CDR3 reads CASSLWAVPESSQYF. The CDR3 DNA is TGTGCCAGCAGCTTATGGGCGGTCCCTGAGTCATCGCAGTATTTT. The entire variable domain, with the rest obtained from reference TRBV7-2 and TRBJ2-3, is as follows: GAGVSQSPSNKVTEKGKDVELRCDPISGHTALYWYRQSLGQGLEFLIYFQGNSAPDKSGLPSDRFSAERTGGSVSTLTIQRTQQEDSAVYLCASSLWAVPESSQYFGPGTRLTVL.

The J gene is TRBJ1-1, the V gene TRBV2; 11 bases align to TRBD1. This CDR3 has 15 residues. V shed 6 bases, J shed 4 bases, and the junction held 7 bases outside the gene matches. CDR1 is SNHLY, CDR2 FYNNEI, per germline. CDR3 bases: TGTGCCAGCAGAAACGACGGGACAGGGGGCACTGAAGCTTTCTTT. It yields the protein CASRNDGTGGTEAFF.

The chain recombines TRBV7-2 with TRBJ2-7, with 8 bases matching TRBD2. This CDR3 is built from 16 residues. The germline CDR1 and CDR2 sequences are SGHTA and FQGNSA. The V gene end was trimmed by 1 base and the J gene end by 2 bases; junction bases not matched to a gene: 7. The CDR3 bases are TGTGCCAGCAGCTTAGGAAGCGGGGGTTCCACCTACGAGCAGTACTTC. It yields the protein CASSLGSGGSTYEQYF.

The chain uses TRBV9 and TRBJ2-3; 16 bases map to TRBD2. This CDR3 has 20 residues. The germline V gene has CDR1 SGDLS and CDR2 YYNGEE. With 4 bases clipped from V and 0 bases from J, the junction kept 11 bases outside the gene matches. Here the CDR3 DNA reads TGTGCCAGCAGCACACCTGGGACTAGCGGGGGGGCCCCTAGCACAGATACGCAGTATTTT. Residues: CASSTPGTSGGAPSTDTQYF. Using reference TRBV9 and TRBJ2-3 for the parts outside the CDR3, the full variable domain is DSGVTQTPKHLITATGQRVTLRCSPRSGDLSVYWYQQSLDQGLQFLIQYYNGEERAKGNILERFSAQQFPDLHSELNLSSLELGDSALYFCASSTPGTSGGAPSTDTQYFGPGTRLTVL.

The V call is TRBV5-1, the J call TRBJ1-5; TRBD1 aligns across 7 bases. In germline, CDR1 is SGHRS, CDR2 YFSETQ. The junction had 7 bases not matched to a gene; V was cut back by 4 bases and J by 3 bases. The CDR3 length is 15 residues. This CDR3 reads CASSGQTGINQPQHF. The DNA of the CDR3 is TGCGCCAGCAGCGGCCAGACAGGGATCAATCAGCCCCAGCATTTT.

The CDR3 DNA reads TGTGCCAGCAGTTTAATCCTAGCGGGGGCCCACGATGAGCAGTTCTTC. This gives the protein CASSLILAGAHDEQFF. V usage is TRBV12-3 or TRBV12-4 and J usage is TRBJ2-1, with 10 bases lining up with TRBD2. The CDR3 runs 16 residues. J lost 8 bases, V lost 2 bases, and 9 bases had no gene match.

A few counts support this clonotype. The CDR3 spells CASSQVGTGKETQYF. The CDR3 bases are TGCGCCAGCAGCCAAGTAGGGACAGGGAAAGAGACCCAGTACTTC. This rearrangement joins TRBV4-1 to TRBJ2-5; 9 bases are shared with TRBD1. This CDR3 is built from 15 residues. Germline assignment: CDR1 MGHRA and CDR2 YSYEKL. The V gene end was trimmed by 1 base and the J gene end by 3 bases; junction bases not matched to a gene: 3.

The chain carries TRBV29-1 and TRBJ1-2, with TRBD1 matching 7 bases. After removal of 6 bases from V and 0 bases from J, the junction contained 4 bases not matched to a gene. The V gene's germline CDR1 is SQVTM and CDR2 ANQGSEA. The CDR3 covers 13 residues. This CDR3 is CSVGQDPNYGYTF. CDR3 DNA: TGCAGCGTCGGACAGGATCCTAACTATGGCTACACCTTC.

This clonotype was counted between two and nine times. As DNA, the CDR3 is TGTGCCAGCAGCCGGCACACGGGACAGGGCTATGGCTACACCTTC. Amino acids: CASSRHTGQGYGYTF. The V and J genes are TRBV3-1 and TRBJ1-2; TRBD1 aligns across 9 bases. Trimming removed 4 bases from V and 4 bases from J; junction bases left unmatched: 7. This CDR3 spans 15 amino acids. Germline CDR1 is LGHDT and CDR2 is YNNKEL (reference sequence).

On this clonotype: At one end, the junction sequence differs from germline, possibly due to a read error. This chain joins TRBV5-1 and TRBJ2-7, with D possibly being TRBD2 (6 bases). The CDR3 runs 17 residues. Per the germline V gene, CDR1 is SGHRS and CDR2 is YFSETQ. The DNA for the CDR3 is TGCGCCAGCAGATTGGCGAGAGGGCTCGGAGGGTCCTACGAGCAGTACTTC. It encodes CASRLARGLGGSYEQYF.

J is TRBJ2-7 and V is TRBV29-1; D is possibly TRBD2 (7 bases). Germline values: CDR1 SQVTM, CDR2 ANQGSEA. The CDR3 loop spans 14 amino acids. V was trimmed by 4 bases and J by 2 bases, leaving 15 bases between them. This CDR3 is CSVGKRGGAYEQYF. CDR3 DNA: TGCAGCGTTGGTAAGAGGGGGGGGGCCTACGAGCAGTACTTC.

This clonotype was seen a handful of times. The chain recombines TRBV5-1 with TRBJ2-1, with 13 bases lining up with TRBD2. Per germline, CDR1 SGHRS and CDR2 YFSETQ. This CDR3 spans 20 amino acids. Trimming cost V 4 bases and J 11 bases; bases outside gene matches: 24. CDR3 protein: CASSPKPHHTSGGARSQQFF. The DNA for the CDR3 is TGCGCCAGCAGCCCAAAACCACACCATACTAGCGGGGGGGCCAGGAGTCAGCAGTTCTTC.